This T cell receptor beta chain comes out of a study of T cell responses to AZD1222 COVID-19 vaccine. Findings of the study overall: Vaccine-associated CD4 TCRs spanned spike, dominant at 160-218 and 743-854.

This CDR3 has 15 residues. Germline V gene data show CDR1 as MNHNS and CDR2 as SASEGT. V lost 2 bases to trimming and J lost 6 bases; unmatched junction nucleotides: 6. Points on this clone: The antigen is not known.

Repertoires were generated with immunoSEQ multiplex PCR, while TCRdb's copy carries only in-frame clones and drops some. The table lists some 120,000 clones, about 90% of them singletons, with around 1.6% in the top ten. The TCR originated in an adult who received the AZD1222 COVID-19 vaccine. This chain links TRBV6-1 with TRBJ2-1, with 8 bases matching TRBD2. Sample: peripheral blood, taken 28 days after the second AZD1222 dose. CDR3 sequence reads: CASSELDGRANEQFF. For the CDR3, the DNA is TGTGCCAGCAGTGAACTGGACGGGAGGGCCAATGAGCAGTTCTTC.